This TCR beta chain originates from a study of T cell responses to AZD1222 COVID-19 vaccine. The repertoire was sequenced with immunoSEQ multiplex PCR; TCRdb's copy has only in-frame clones and lacks some. The repertoire holds some 60,000 clones, with about three quarters as singletons. V lost 5 bases and J lost 7; bases outside the gene matches: 8. Germline loops: CDR1 SNHLY, CDR2 FYNNEI. The CDR3 covers 14 residues. For this clone: The antigen is undetermined.

General study findings and limits: Following two doses of AZD1222, Spike-specific TCR breadth and depth rose. Repertoires were collected only later (after the peak T cell response had occurred).

The TCR originated in an adult who received the AZD1222 COVID-19 vaccine. V usage is TRBV2 and J usage is TRBJ1-5; TRBD1 matches 7 bases. The specimen was peripheral blood, collected 28 days after the second AZD1222 dose. The DNA of the CDR3 is TGTGCCAGCAGTCGAGACAGGGCAACCCAGCCCCAGCATTTT. As protein: CASSRDRATQPQHF. The entire variable domain, with the rest obtained from reference TRBV2 and TRBJ1-5, is as follows: EPEVTQTPSHQVTQMGQEVILRCVPISNHLYFYWYRQILGQKVEFLVSFYNNEISEKSEIFDDQFSVERPDGSNFTLKIRSTKLEDSAMYFCASSRDRATQPQHFGDGTRLSIL.